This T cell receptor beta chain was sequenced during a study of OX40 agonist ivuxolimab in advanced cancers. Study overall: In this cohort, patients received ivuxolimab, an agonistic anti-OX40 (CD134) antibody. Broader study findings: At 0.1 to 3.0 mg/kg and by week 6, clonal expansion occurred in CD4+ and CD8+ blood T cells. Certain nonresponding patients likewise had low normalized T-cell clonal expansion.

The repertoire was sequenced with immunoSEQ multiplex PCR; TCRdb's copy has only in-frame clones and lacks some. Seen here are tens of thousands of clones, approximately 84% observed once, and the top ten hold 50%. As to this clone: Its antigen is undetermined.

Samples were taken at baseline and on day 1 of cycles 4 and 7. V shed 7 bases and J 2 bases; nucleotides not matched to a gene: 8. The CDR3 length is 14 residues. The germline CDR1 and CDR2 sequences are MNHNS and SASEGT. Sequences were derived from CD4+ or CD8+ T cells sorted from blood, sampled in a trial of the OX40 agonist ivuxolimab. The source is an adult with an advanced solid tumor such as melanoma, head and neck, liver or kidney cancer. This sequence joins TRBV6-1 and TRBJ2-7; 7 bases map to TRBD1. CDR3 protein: CASTNRGRTYEQYF. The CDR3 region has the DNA TGTGCCAGCACAAACAGGGGCCGTACCTACGAGCAGTACTTC.